The 3 T cell receptor beta chains below all came from one sample that was sequenced in a study of T cell repertoires in cytomegalovirus infection. Using its own MiXCR run on the reads, TCRdb lists one record per CDR3 protein. Among 80,000 or so distinct CDR3 sequences, about 37% were seen once, and the ten largest hold approximately 93%. Antigen specificity for these receptors is unknown. The sequencing used CD8+ T cells from cultured PBMCs, collected from culture after CMV antigen stimulation. Receptors originate from a human donor in good health (CMV status not recorded). Some clones in this sample may be carry-over from other donors' samples.

This chain links TRBV12-3 or TRBV12-4 with TRBJ2-1; 7 bases match TRBD2. This CDR3 has 15 amino acids. V shed 0 bases, J shed 2 bases, and the junction held 1 base outside the gene matches. The CDR3 is CASSLAAGTYNEQFF. CDR3 DNA sequence: TGTGCCAGCAGTTTAGCAGCGGGAACCTACAATGAGCAGTTCTTC.

This chain joins TRBV29-1 and TRBJ1-1; no reliable D call. This CDR3 comprises 14 residues. V was trimmed by 4 bases and J by 2 bases, leaving 14 bases between them. The germline V gene has CDR1 SQVTM and CDR2 ANQGSEA. The CDR3 DNA reads TGCAGCGTTGGTCCCGCGCCAGTTAACACTGAAGCTTTCTTT. It codes for CSVGPAPVNTEAFF.

The chain couples TRBV2 to TRBJ2-3; 7 positions match TRBD2. Germline CDR1 is SNHLY and CDR2 is FYNNEI. The trim removed 4 bases at V and 2 bases at J, leaving 12 bases unmatched. There are 17 residues in the CDR3. Written as DNA, the CDR3 is TGTGCCAGCAGTGTGTCATCTAGCGGTCCCTTCACAGATACGCAGTATTTT. Its protein product is CASSVSSSGPFTDTQYF. The full variable domain, with the rest looked up from reference TRBV2 and TRBJ2-3, is EPEVTQTPSHQVTQMGQEVILRCVPISNHLYFYWYRQILGQKVEFLVSFYNNEISEKSEIFDDQFSVERPDGSNFTLKIRSTKLEDSAMYFCASSVSSSGPFTDTQYFGPGTRLTVL.